The T cell receptor (beta chain) under discussion was sequenced for a study of CD8 T cells in ankylosing spondylitis. Comment on this clonotype: Antigen: not known.

The study's findings and limits: A motif of eight highly homologous TCR beta variants was seen as apparently characteristic of ankylosing spondylitis blood. The authors reported significant enrichment of disease-linked clones in matched ankylosing spondylitis synovial fluid. Previous work reported some of these motif variants in the synovial fluid and blood of reactive arthritis.

It was by quantitative 5'-RACE with molecular barcodes that TCR beta libraries were made. TCRdb reprocessed the 5' RACE reads via MiXCR and lists one record per CDR3 protein. The sample shows approximately 140,000 distinct CDR3 sequences, about 42% of them seen only once. This CDR3 is built from 21 residues. CDR1 MNHEY and CDR2 SVGEGT come from the germline V gene. V gave up 6 bases and J gave up 0 bases; unmatched junction bases: 17. The chain employs TRBV6-2 or TRBV6-3 and TRBJ2-1, with 13 bases fitting TRBD2. Sample: synovial fluid, either unsorted or a sorted T cell fraction (not recorded which). This sequence originates from a male donor with ankylosing spondylitis. CDR3 in DNA: TGTGCCAGCAGGGGGGGACTAGCGGGACAAACCCCCCGTAGCTCCTACAATGAGCAGTTCTTC. Amino acid sequence: CASRGGLAGQTPRSSYNEQFF.